This T cell receptor (beta chain) appears in the sequencing data of a study of blood T cell repertoires in COVID-19. CDR3 size: 11 residues. Per germline, CDR1 DFQATT and CDR2 SNEGSKA (reference sequence). TCRdb's copy holds only in-frame clones and misses some; the assay was immunoSEQ multiplex PCR. The sample shows 280,000 or so clones, 70% to 90% of them seen only once. The TCR comes from a man younger than 40 who had recovered from COVID-19. The sample was PBMCs or T cells enriched from blood (not recorded which). The V call is TRBV20-1, the J call TRBJ1-2, with D unclear. CDR3 sequence: CNSNSLYGYTF. CDR3 bases: TGCAATTCGAACTCCCTGTATGGCTACACCTTC.